This record covers a single TCR beta chain. The sample belongs to a study of OX40 agonist ivuxolimab in advanced cancers. Profiled with immunoSEQ multiplex PCR; TCRdb holds only in-frame clones, not every one. The sample holds 90,000 to 100,000 clones, about 91% seen once. This TCR derives from an adult with an advanced solid tumor such as melanoma, head and neck, liver or kidney cancer. The sequencing used CD4+ or CD8+ T cells sorted from blood, collected in a trial of the OX40 agonist ivuxolimab.

The CDR3 loop is CATSRRRGDTDTQYF. CDR3 DNA: TGTGCCACCAGCAGACGGCGCGGGGACACAGATACGCAGTATTTT. This chain joins TRBV15 and TRBJ2-3, with D possibly being TRBD2 (6 bases). V shed 2 bases and J shed 2 bases, with 11 bases lying between them. The CDR3 length is 15 residues. Germline V CDR1 and CDR2: LNHNV, YYDKDF (reference sequence).